This record covers a single T cell receptor beta chain. This entry comes from a study of technical replicates of blood from a handful of donors. With 1 base removed from V and 2 bases from J, the gap between germline ends came to 12 bases. Germline V gives CDR1 SGHVS, CDR2 FNYEAQ. The CDR3 totals 16 residues. The data were produced by immunoSEQ multiplex PCR, yet TCRdb's version contains in-frame clones alone and is incomplete. The sample consists of roughly 70,000 clones, 90% to 95% of them appearing once. This TCR was sampled from a human donor in good health. Some clones in this sample may be carry-over from other donors' samples. The sequencing sample was made of PBMCs. J is TRBJ1-3 and V is TRBV7-6; no clear D. The CDR3 sequence is CASSLVGTLPGNTIYF. The CDR3 DNA follows: TGTGCCAGCAGCTTAGTGGGCACCCTGCCTGGAAACACCATATATTTT.